The T cell receptor (beta chain) under discussion was sequenced for a study of T cell responses to AZD1222 COVID-19 vaccine. Across the study: Pooling covered second doses at about 4 or about 12 weeks.

On this clone itself: As yet, its antigen is unknown.

Method: immunoSEQ multiplex PCR; TCRdb's copy keeps in-frame clones and lacks some. In the table there are fewer than 100,000 clones, about 88% of which are singletons. Whole-study results and caveats: Most donors were white British and more were female, and clonal diversity was possibly underestimated.

V lost 4 bases and J lost 8, with 12 bases in between. The CDR3 runs 13 residues. In germline, CDR1 is LNHNV, CDR2 YYDKDF (reference sequence). This TCR came from an adult in good health. The specimen was peripheral blood, collected on day 0 of AZD1222 vaccination. V is TRBV15 and J is TRBJ2-1, with TRBD2 as a possible D gene (5 bases). The CDR3 spells CATSKTTIHEQFF. The CDR3 DNA reads TGTGCCACCAGCAAGACTACCATCCATGAGCAGTTCTTC.